These 20 T cell receptor beta chains share one sample of origin, sequenced in a study of vaccination effects on CD4 cells after COVID-19. Sequencing was performed with immunoSEQ multiplex PCR; in TCRdb, only in-frame clones are kept and a portion is missing. The sample contains about 54,000 clones, around 85% of which appear only once. Viral peptide pool expansion of antigen-specific CD4+ T cells preceded sequencing in the ViraFEST assay. The culture ran for approximately nine days before CD4+ T cells were isolated. Their antigens are not known. Material: CD4+ T cells from PBMCs cultured with HCoV-229E spike peptides, obtained before COVID-19 vaccination. The receptors stem from a human donor who received a COVID-19 vaccine.

This chain connects TRBV19 to TRBJ1-5, with D maybe TRBD1 (6 bases). Trimming shortened V by 4 bases and J by 7 bases, and 14 bases separated the two germline ends. Germline CDR1 LNHDA, CDR2 SQIVND (reference sequence). This CDR3 spans 14 amino acids. CDR3 bases: TGTGCCAGTAGTAGTTTACAGGGTGGCCAGCCCCAGCATTTT. Protein product: CASSSLQGGQPQHF.

The genes are TRBV9 and TRBJ2-2; 7 bases are a match to TRBD2. CDR3 size: 14 residues. Trimming removed 5 bases from V and 1 base from J; junction bases left unmatched: 2. Germline-derived CDR1 and CDR2 are SGDLS and YYNGEE. The CDR3 sequence: CASRGGQNTGELFF. The CDR3 DNA reads TGTGCCAGCAGGGGAGGGCAGAACACCGGGGAGCTGTTTTTT.

V gene TRBV21-1 combines with J gene TRBJ2-7. TRBV21-1 is assigned pseudogene status. The CDR3 is 14 residues long. CDR3 loop: CASSKGVLAYEQYV. CDR3 nucleotides: TGTGCCAGCAGCAAAGGGGTTCTCGCTTACGAGCAGTACGTC.

In this sample, this clone turned up once. The chain combines TRBV4-1 with TRBJ1-4, with TRBD1 matching over 7 bases. With 4 bases clipped from V and 8 bases from J, the junction kept 10 bases outside the gene matches. Germline V lookup: CDR1 MGHRA, CDR2 YSYEKL. The CDR3 has 15 residues. For the CDR3, the DNA is TGCGCCAGCAGCCCGCAGGGGGGTGATGGCGAAAAACTGTTTTTT. It yields the protein CASSPQGGDGEKLFF.

The rearrangement links TRBV28 to TRBJ2-3, with TRBD2 identical over 11 bases. This CDR3 is built from 14 residues. The J segment lost 2 bases and the V segment lost 11 bases, leaving 6 bases of the junction unmatched. Germline-derived CDR1 and CDR2 are MDHEN and SYDVKM. CDR3 amino acids: CASKLAGDTDTQYF. The CDR3 nucleotides are TGTGCCTCGAAACTAGCGGGGGACACAGATACGCAGTATTTT.

This sequence joins TRBV10-2 and TRBJ2-7; D possibly matches TRBD1 or TRBD2 (6 bases each). The CDR3 contains 14 residues. The germline gives CDR1 WSHSY, CDR2 SAAADI. Trimming removed 7 bases at V and 0 bases at J, with 13 bases between. The CDR3 coding sequence is TGCGCCAGCATGCGGGACACCAGCTCCTACGAGCAGTACGTC. It codes for CASMRDTSSYEQYV.

The chain combines TRBV18 with TRBJ1-1; 10 positions agree with TRBD1. V was clipped by 3 bases and J by 4 bases; unmatched bases: 5. The length of the CDR3 is 15 residues. Looked up from germline, CDR1 is KGHSH and CDR2 is LQKENI. DNA for the CDR3: TGTGCCAGCTCACCGGGACAGGGGAGAGGCACTGAAGCTTTCTTT. Protein: CASSPGQGRGTEAFF.

The chain uses TRBV9 and TRBJ1-1; unclear D gene. Between the trimmed V and J ends, which lost 0 bases and 4 bases, there was a span of 10 bases. Germline lookup yields CDR1 SGDLS and CDR2 YYNGEE. The CDR3 runs to 14 residues. CDR3 residues: CASSVGVGPTEAFF. DNA of the CDR3: TGTGCCAGCAGCGTAGGTGTAGGGCCCACTGAAGCTTTCTTT.

The genes are TRBV5-1 and TRBJ1-4; D unresolved. In germline, CDR1 is SGHRS, CDR2 YFSETQ. V lost 3 bases, J lost 0 bases, and 9 bases lay in between. The CDR3 consists of 15 residues. CDR3 in amino acids: CASSYDGTTNEKLFF. The CDR3 nucleotides are TGCGCCAGCAGCTACGACGGGACAACTAATGAAAAACTGTTTTTT.

CDR3 in amino acids: CASRLANYNEQFF. The CDR3 DNA is TGTGCCAGCAGACTAGCGAACTACAATGAGCAGTTCTTC. The rearrangement links TRBV6-5 to TRBJ2-1; 7 bases match TRBD2. The V and J ends lost 6 bases and 3 bases, in that order; junction bases with no gene match: 2. CDR1 and CDR2 from the germline V gene are MNHEY and SVGAGI. This CDR3 comprises 13 residues.

This clone has a handful of counts. This sequence joins TRBV30 and TRBJ2-1; 16 bases agree with TRBD2. V dropped 1 base and J dropped 0; count of bases not matched to a gene: 6. CDR1 and CDR2 from the germline V gene are GTSNPN and SVGIG (reference sequence). The CDR3 sequence is 19 residues long. The CDR3 region has the DNA TGTGCCTGGAGTGGGGGACTAGCGGGGGGGCTAAGCTCCTACAATGAGCAGTTCTTC. Translated, it gives CAWSGGLAGGLSSYNEQFF.

This sequence joins TRBV20-1 and TRBJ1-1, with D unresolved. Per germline, CDR1 DFQATT and CDR2 SNEGSKA (reference sequence). The V end lost 3 bases, the J end lost 5 bases, and 13 bases lay between the germline ends. The CDR3 has 13 residues. The CDR3 DNA sequence: TGCAGTGCTAGTTTCTACGGTGGGACTGAAGCTTTCTTT. Protein: CSASFYGGTEAFF.

V usage is TRBV3-1 (or the pseudogene TRBV3-2) and J usage is TRBJ1-1, with D maybe TRBD1 (5 bases). Trimming took 10 bases from V and 1 from J, leaving 13 bases between them. This CDR3 comprises 13 residues. Germline loops: CDR1 LGHDT, CDR2 YNNKEL (reference sequence). The CDR3 spells CATARGTNTEAFF. CDR3 sequence (DNA): TGTGCCACCGCGCGGGGGACGAACACTGAAGCTTTCTTT.

The rearrangement links TRBV2 to TRBJ2-1, with 9 bases lining up with TRBD2. The germline V gene has CDR1 SNHLY and CDR2 FYNNEI. Trimming cost V 2 bases and J 7 bases; bases outside gene matches: 6. The CDR3 runs 15 residues. CDR3 sequence (DNA): TGTGCCAGCAGTGAAAGGGCTAGCGGGGCAAATGAGCAGTTCTTC. Its translation is CASSERASGANEQFF.

This chain connects TRBV4-3 to TRBJ2-3; TRBD2 aligns across 7 bases. The CDR3 is made up of 13 amino acids. Per the germline V gene, CDR1 is LGHNA and CDR2 is YSLEER. Losses at the gene ends were 4 bases for V and 6 bases for J; bases not matched to a gene: 4. As DNA, the CDR3 is TGCGCCAGCAGCCGCCTGGGGGGGGATACGCAGTATTTT. Amino acid sequence: CASSRLGGDTQYF.

V usage is TRBV5-1 and J usage is TRBJ2-3, with D hard to call. CDR1 is SGHRS, CDR2 YFSETQ, per germline. The V end lost 0 bases, the J end lost 2 bases, and 10 bases lay between the germline ends. The CDR3 sequence is 15 residues long. The CDR3 sequence is CASSLVTDYTDTQYF. CDR3 nucleotide sequence: TGCGCCAGCAGCTTGGTAACAGATTACACAGATACGCAGTATTTT. The entire variable domain, with the rest obtained from reference TRBV5-1 and TRBJ2-3, is as follows: KAGVTQTPRYLIKTRGQQVTLSCSPISGHRSVSWYQQTPGQGLQFLFEYFSETQRNKGNFPGRFSGRQFSNSRSEMNVSTLELGDSALYLCASSLVTDYTDTQYFGPGTRLTVL.

This chain links TRBV7-9 with TRBJ1-1; TRBD1 is a possible D gene (5 bases). The CDR3 extends over 14 amino acids. Germline V gene lookup returns CDR1 SEHNR and CDR2 FQNEAQ (reference sequence). Deletions cut 7 bases from V and 1 base from J, with 13 bases between. CDR3 nucleotide sequence: TGTGCCAGCACCATCGGGGGGTCGAACACTGAAGCTTTCTTT. Amino acid sequence: CASTIGGSNTEAFF.

The chain links TRBV7-2 to TRBJ2-7, with TRBD1 as a possible D gene (6 bases). Germline assignment: CDR1 SGHTA and CDR2 FQGNSA. Trimming pared 5 bases from V and 7 bases from J, leaving 18 bases between. The CDR3 spans 14 residues. Here the CDR3 DNA reads TGTGCCAGCAGCATCCGGGACACCCTCGGGGAGCAGTACGTC. It yields the protein CASSIRDTLGEQYV.

This clone was recorded a few times. The rearrangement joins TRBV5-4 to TRBJ1-2; 10 bases are shared with TRBD1. The length of the CDR3 is 14 residues. CDR1 and CDR2 (germline): SGHNT, YYREEE (reference sequence). The junction had 4 bases not matched to a gene; V was cut back by 3 bases and J by 5 bases. CDR3 sequence reads: CASSWGTGEYGYTF. For the CDR3, the DNA is TGTGCCAGCAGCTGGGGGACAGGGGAATATGGCTACACCTTC.

This rearrangement joins TRBV7-2 to TRBJ1-6; D is undetermined. Germline V CDR1 and CDR2: SGHTA, FQGNSA. This CDR3 region has 13 residues. V dropped 1 base and J dropped 9 bases, with 7 bases sitting between them. Here the CDR3 DNA reads TGTGCCAGCAGCTTAGGGGGTGTTTCACCCCTCCACTTT. Its protein is CASSLGGVSPLHF.